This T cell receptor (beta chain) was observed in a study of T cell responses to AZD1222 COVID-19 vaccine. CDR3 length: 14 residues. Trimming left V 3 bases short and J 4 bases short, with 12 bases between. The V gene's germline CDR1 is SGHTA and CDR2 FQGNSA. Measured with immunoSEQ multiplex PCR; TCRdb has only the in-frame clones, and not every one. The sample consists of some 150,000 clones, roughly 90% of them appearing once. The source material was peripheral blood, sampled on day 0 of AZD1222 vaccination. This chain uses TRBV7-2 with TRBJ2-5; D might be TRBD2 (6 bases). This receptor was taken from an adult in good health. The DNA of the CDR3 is TGTGCCAGCAGCTTTTCGGGACTGCGAGAGACCCAGTACTTC. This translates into CASSFSGLRETQYF.